Below, 20 T cell receptor beta chains from the same sample are listed, as sequenced in a study of cytomegalovirus exposure and HLA in healthy donors. The PCR used 60 Vbeta and 13 Jbeta primers. TCRdb's copy holds only in-frame clones and misses some; the assay was immunoSEQ multiplex PCR. This sample has fewer than 85,000 clones; around 79% occur once, and the top ten carry around 6.4%. The source material was PBMCs. The origin of the receptors is a man between 18 and 29 years old in good health and CMV-seropositive.

This clone was seen more than once but under ten times. The chain joins TRBV6-5 to TRBJ2-1; 7 bases line up with TRBD2. V lost 6 bases, J lost 1 base, and 6 bases stayed unmatched. The CDR3 totals 15 residues. CDR1 and CDR2 (germline): MNHEY, SVGAGI. The CDR3: CASRPPSGSYNEQFF. The DNA of the CDR3 is TGTGCCAGCAGACCCCCTAGCGGATCCTACAATGAGCAGTTCTTC.

The V gene is TRBV5-1, the J gene TRBJ1-1, with 8 bases identical to TRBD1. Germline trimming cut 3 bases from V and 6 bases from J; bases unmatched to any gene: 7. This CDR3 has 14 amino acids. Germline V CDR1 and CDR2: SGHRS, YFSETQ. The CDR3 DNA reads as TGCGCCAGCAGCTATGGACAGGGTCTTCCTGAAGCTTTCTTT. It is translated as CASSYGQGLPEAFF.

V usage is TRBV6-5 and J usage is TRBJ2-7, with 8 bases fitting TRBD1. CDR3 length equals 14 residues. J was trimmed by 5 bases and V by 4 bases; bases with no gene match: 7. Germline V gives CDR1 MNHEY, CDR2 SVGAGI. The CDR3: CASSFRQGTNEQYF. CDR3 nucleotides: TGTGCCAGCAGTTTTCGACAGGGGACGAACGAGCAGTACTTC.

The rearrangement uses TRBV2 and TRBJ1-1; 7 bases are shared with TRBD1. This CDR3 has 15 residues. The junction had 10 bases not matched to a gene; V was cut back by 2 bases and J by 7 bases. Germline V gives CDR1 SNHLY, CDR2 FYNNEI. CDR3 in amino acids: CASSEHRQGSSEAFF. CDR3 sequence (DNA): TGTGCCAGCAGTGAACATAGACAGGGTTCGAGTGAAGCTTTCTTT. The full variable domain, rest sourced from reference TRBV2 and TRBJ1-1, is EPEVTQTPSHQVTQMGQEVILRCVPISNHLYFYWYRQILGQKVEFLVSFYNNEISEKSEIFDDQFSVERPDGSNFTLKIRSTKLEDSAMYFCASSEHRQGSSEAFFGQGTRLTVV.

V usage is TRBV7-9 and J usage is TRBJ2-3; 9 bases match TRBD1. The CDR3 covers 15 residues. The V gene's germline CDR1 is SEHNR and CDR2 FQNEAQ (reference sequence). V lost 11 bases to trimming and J lost 2 bases; unmatched junction nucleotides: 11. The CDR3 reads CAAGRDRVSTDTQYF. CDR3 in DNA: TGTGCCGCAGGACGGGACAGGGTATCCACAGATACGCAGTATTTT.

This chain connects TRBV11-2 to TRBJ2-7; D possibly corresponds to TRBD2 (6 bases). Germline V lookup: CDR1 SGHAT, CDR2 FQNNGV. This CDR3 spans 13 amino acids. Trimming cost V 0 bases and J 6 bases, with 9 bases left between them. CDR3 protein: CASSLDRESEQYF. For the CDR3, the DNA is TGTGCCAGCAGCTTAGATCGGGAGTCCGAGCAGTACTTC.

The V gene is TRBV10-1, the J gene TRBJ2-5; tentative D call: TRBD1 (5 bases). Judging by the DNA end, TRBJ2-7 fits better; the J call may be wrong. Germline loops: CDR1 WNHNN, CDR2 SYGVQD (reference sequence). The CDR3 runs to 15 residues. The CDR3, as DNA: TGCGCCAGCAGTGAGTCTGGAGACAGTTCCTACGAGCAGTACTTC. It codes for CASSESGDSSYEQYF.

This chain joins TRBV27 and TRBJ2-5; D possibly corresponds to TRBD2 (7 bases). V was cut by 5 bases and J by 5 bases, with 15 bases left in between. CDR1 and CDR2 (germline): MNHEY, SMNVEV (reference sequence). The CDR3 length is 14 residues. The CDR3 DNA is TGTGCCAGCAGTCCCCTGGGGGGGCGGGAGACCCAGTACTTC. Protein sequence: CASSPLGGRETQYF.

This sequence joins TRBV11-3 and TRBJ2-3, with 9 positions matching TRBD1. With V trimmed by 4 bases and J by 4 bases, 9 bases remained unmatched. Germline CDR1 is SGHNT and CDR2 is YENEEA. The CDR3 sequence is 16 residues long. CDR3 protein: CASSSGTGFEPDTQYF. In nucleotides, the CDR3 is TGTGCCAGCAGCTCCGGGACAGGGTTTGAACCAGATACGCAGTATTTT.

The chain couples TRBV20-1 to TRBJ2-3; no definite D call. The germline V and J ends were trimmed by 0 bases and 5 bases, with 3 bases remaining between them. Germline CDR1 DFQATT, CDR2 SNEGSKA (reference sequence). The CDR3 is 11 amino acids. The DNA for the CDR3 is TGCAGTGCTAGAGACCGAGATACGCAGTATTTT. Residues: CSARDRDTQYF.

This clone appeared a single time. The genes are TRBV19 and TRBJ1-5, with D perhaps matching TRBD1 (6 bases). This CDR3 is 13 amino acids long. Germline V gene lookup returns CDR1 LNHDA and CDR2 SQIVND (reference sequence). Trimming stripped 6 bases from V and 7 bases from J, with 13 bases between. The CDR3 reads CASSDRIRQPQHF. Written as DNA, the CDR3 is TGTGCCAGTAGCGACAGGATCCGCCAGCCCCAGCATTTT.

In this sample, this clone turned up a few times. The J gene is TRBJ1-2, the V gene TRBV6-5; TRBD1 is a possible D gene (5 bases). Germline CDR1 is MNHEY and CDR2 is SVGAGI. Between the trimmed V and J ends, which lost 5 bases and 4 bases, there was a span of 8 bases. This CDR3 comprises 12 residues. The CDR3 sequence is CASSLQGYGYTF. The CDR3 bases are TGTGCCAGCAGTCTCCAGGGCTATGGCTACACCTTC.

This clone has more than one count but fewer than ten. The CDR3: CASSPRVGLAGETQYF. CDR3 nucleotide sequence: TGTGCCAGCAGCCCTCGGGTGGGACTAGCGGGAGAGACCCAGTACTTC. The chain combines TRBV5-6 with TRBJ2-5; 12 nucleotides agree with TRBD2. This CDR3 has 16 amino acids. The germline V gene has CDR1 SGHDT and CDR2 YYEEEE. V gave up 4 bases and J gave up 4 bases; unmatched junction bases: 8.

This clone was picked up one time. CDR3 DNA sequence: TGCGCCAGCAGCCTAACCGCCCCTACCTACGAGCAGTACTTC. Translation: CASSLTAPTYEQYF. This chain uses TRBV4-1 with TRBJ2-7, with D hard to call. V lost 4 bases and J 2 bases, leaving 12 bases between the germline ends. The CDR3 is made up of 14 amino acids. Per the germline V gene, CDR1 is MGHRA and CDR2 is YSYEKL.

V usage is TRBV6-5 and J usage is TRBJ1-5, with D tentatively TRBD1 (5 bases). Germline-derived CDR1 and CDR2 are MNHEY and SVGAGI. The CDR3 loop spans 11 amino acids. Trimming removed 8 bases from V and 6 bases from J, with 8 bases in between. The chain's CDR3 is CASGRGQPQHF. In DNA, the CDR3 is TGTGCCAGCGGGAGGGGTCAGCCCCAGCATTTT.

The CDR3 loop reads CASSWTGDEQYF. The CDR3 DNA is TGCGCCAGCAGCTGGACAGGGGACGAGCAGTACTTC. The chain employs TRBV5-1 and TRBJ2-7; 9 bases map to TRBD1. V lost 3 bases and J lost 5; bases outside the gene matches: 0. Per the germline V gene, CDR1 is SGHRS and CDR2 is YFSETQ. CDR3 length: 12 amino acids.

The genes are TRBV6-5 and TRBJ2-7; possible D gene TRBD1, 5 bases. CDR1 and CDR2 (germline): MNHEY, SVGAGI. CDR3 length equals 14 residues. Trimming pared 2 bases from V and 3 bases from J, leaving 11 bases between. CDR3 protein: CASSYQGWGYEQYF. The CDR3 DNA is TGTGCCAGCAGTTACCAGGGATGGGGCTACGAGCAGTACTTC.

The J gene is TRBJ2-7, the V gene TRBV27, with D perhaps matching TRBD1 (6 bases). CDR3 length: 13 residues. Germline V CDR1 and CDR2: MNHEY, SMNVEV (reference sequence). Trimming cost V 3 bases and J 5 bases, with 11 bases left between them. For the CDR3, the DNA is TGTGCCAGCAGTTTTGGGGGCGAAAACGAGCAGTACTTC. Protein: CASSFGGENEQYF.

CDR3: CAMGRDRGIHGELFF. CDR3 DNA sequence: TGTGCCATGGGCCGGGACAGGGGTATTCACGGGGAGCTGTTTTTT. This sequence joins TRBV10-3 and TRBJ2-2; TRBD1 aligns across 10 bases. V trimming: 9 bases; J trimming: 7 bases; junction bases outside the gene matches: 11. The CDR3 runs 15 residues. Germline V gene data show CDR1 as ENHRY and CDR2 as SYGVKD.

This chain joins TRBV4-2 and TRBJ2-7, with D possibly matching TRBD2 (5 bases). CDR3 length: 16 amino acids. CDR1 LGHNA and CDR2 YNFKEQ come from the germline V gene. V dropped 0 bases and J dropped 5 bases, with 17 bases sitting between them. This CDR3 reads CASSQERGSIWDEQYF. CDR3 in DNA: TGTGCCAGCAGCCAAGAAAGAGGGTCAATATGGGACGAGCAGTACTTC.